This T cell receptor beta chain appears in the sequencing data of a study of T-cell memory formation after mild COVID-19. Overall study context: TCR clustering was largely donor specific. General study points: The finding that pre-infection memory included some responding clones suggested that cross-reactive memory joined.

Germline V gives CDR1 SGHDN, CDR2 FVKESK. The CDR3 length is 19 residues. With V trimmed by 1 base and J by 3 bases, 11 bases remained unmatched. TCRdb reprocessed the 5' RACE reads via MiXCR and lists one record per CDR3 protein. Of fewer than 500,000 distinct CDR3 sequences in the sample, more than 20% were seen once. Points on this clonotype: The antigen is undetermined.

Source material: PBMCs or a T cell subset sorted from them (not recorded which). V gene TRBV14 combines with J gene TRBJ2-3; 12 bases fit TRBD2. This sequence originates from an adult woman who had mild COVID-19 (a few samples of this study predate the infection). Cell type and time point are not known. DNA for the CDR3: TGTGCCAGCAGCCAAGTTTCGGGACTAGCGGGTCTCAATACAGATACGCAGTATTTT. Translating it yields CASSQVSGLAGLNTDTQYF.